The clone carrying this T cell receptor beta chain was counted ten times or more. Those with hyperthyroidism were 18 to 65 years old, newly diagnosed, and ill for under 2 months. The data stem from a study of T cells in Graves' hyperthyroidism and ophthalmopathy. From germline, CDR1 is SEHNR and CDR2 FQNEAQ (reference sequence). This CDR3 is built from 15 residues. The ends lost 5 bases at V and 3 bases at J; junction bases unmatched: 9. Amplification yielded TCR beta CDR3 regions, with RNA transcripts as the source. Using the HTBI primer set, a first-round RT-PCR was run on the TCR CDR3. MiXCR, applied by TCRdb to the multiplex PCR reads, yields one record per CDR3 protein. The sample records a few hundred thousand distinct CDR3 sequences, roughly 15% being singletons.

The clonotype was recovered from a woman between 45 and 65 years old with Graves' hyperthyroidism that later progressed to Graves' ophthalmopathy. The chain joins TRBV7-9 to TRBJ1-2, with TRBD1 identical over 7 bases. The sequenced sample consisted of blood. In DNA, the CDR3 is TGTGCCAGCAGCGCCTGGAGAGACAGGGACTATGGCTACACCTTC. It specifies CASSAWRDRDYGYTF.